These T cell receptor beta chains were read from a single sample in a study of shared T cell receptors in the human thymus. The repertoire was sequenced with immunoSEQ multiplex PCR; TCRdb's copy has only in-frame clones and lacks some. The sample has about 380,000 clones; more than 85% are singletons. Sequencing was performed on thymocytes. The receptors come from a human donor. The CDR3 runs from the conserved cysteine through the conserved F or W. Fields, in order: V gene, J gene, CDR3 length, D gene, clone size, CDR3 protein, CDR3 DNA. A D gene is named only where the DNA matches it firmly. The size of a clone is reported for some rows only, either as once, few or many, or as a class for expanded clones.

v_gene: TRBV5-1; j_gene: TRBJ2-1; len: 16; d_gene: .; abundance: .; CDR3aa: CASTLQDIDSYNEQFF; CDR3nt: TGCGCCAGCACTCTTCAGGACATCGATTCCTACAATGAGCAGTTCTTC
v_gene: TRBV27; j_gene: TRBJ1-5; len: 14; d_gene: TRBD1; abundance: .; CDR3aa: CASRTGGNNQPQHF; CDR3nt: TGTGCCAGCAGAACAGGGGGGAACAATCAGCCCCAGCATTTT
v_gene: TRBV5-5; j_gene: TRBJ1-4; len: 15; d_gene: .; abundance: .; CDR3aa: CASSLATETNEKLFF; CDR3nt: TGTGCCAGCAGCTTAGCTACAGAAACTAATGAAAAACTGTTTTTT
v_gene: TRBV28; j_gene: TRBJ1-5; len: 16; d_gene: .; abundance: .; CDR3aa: CASSLGHKLSNQPQHF; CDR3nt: TGTGCCAGCAGTTTGGGACACAAACTTAGCAATCAGCCCCAGCATTTT
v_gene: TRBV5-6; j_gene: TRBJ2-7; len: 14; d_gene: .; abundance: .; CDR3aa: CASSLRTPTYEQYF; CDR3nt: TGTGCCAGCAGCTTACGAACTCCAACCTACGAGCAGTACTTC
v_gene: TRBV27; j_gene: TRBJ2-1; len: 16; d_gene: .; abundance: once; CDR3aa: CASRRRFPSSYNEQFF; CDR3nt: TGTGCCAGCAGGAGAAGGTTCCCGAGCTCCTACAATGAGCAGTTCTTC
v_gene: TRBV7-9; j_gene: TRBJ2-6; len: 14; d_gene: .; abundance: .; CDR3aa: CASSLFSGANVLTF; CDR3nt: TGTGCCAGCAGCTTATTCTCTGGGGCCAACGTCCTGACTTTC
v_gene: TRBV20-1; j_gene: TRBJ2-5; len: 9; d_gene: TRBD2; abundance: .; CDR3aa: CSASGGQYF; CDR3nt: TGCAGTGCCAGCGGGGGCCAGTACTTC
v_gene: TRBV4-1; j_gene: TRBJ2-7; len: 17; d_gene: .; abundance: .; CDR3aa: CASSQAGTVVRPYEQYF; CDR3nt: TGCGCCAGCAGCCAAGCGGGTACCGTGGTCAGGCCCTACGAGCAGTACTTC
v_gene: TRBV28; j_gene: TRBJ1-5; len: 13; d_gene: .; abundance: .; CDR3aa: CASNFPLNQPQHF; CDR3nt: TGTGCCAGCAATTTCCCCTTGAATCAGCCCCAGCATTTT
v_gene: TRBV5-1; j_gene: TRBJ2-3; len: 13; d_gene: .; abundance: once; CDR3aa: CASSLRGRDTQYF; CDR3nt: TGCGCCAGCAGCTTGCGAGGGCGGGATACGCAGTATTTT
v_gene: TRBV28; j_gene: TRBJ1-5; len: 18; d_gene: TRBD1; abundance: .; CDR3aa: CASSRTPGDRNSNQPQHF; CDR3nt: TGTGCCAGCAGTAGAACCCCGGGGGACAGGAACTCCAATCAGCCCCAGCATTTT
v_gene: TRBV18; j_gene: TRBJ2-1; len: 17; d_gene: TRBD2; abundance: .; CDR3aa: CASSPIAGERSYNEQFF; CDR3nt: TGTGCCAGCTCCCCTATAGCGGGCGAACGCTCCTACAATGAGCAGTTCTTC
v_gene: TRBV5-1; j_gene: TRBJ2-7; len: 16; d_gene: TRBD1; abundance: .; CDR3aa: CASSPPGQDHSYEQYF; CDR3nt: TGCGCCAGCAGCCCACCGGGACAGGACCACTCCTACGAGCAGTACTTC
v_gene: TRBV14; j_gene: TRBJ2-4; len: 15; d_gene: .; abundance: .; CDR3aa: CASSQLAGAKNIQYF; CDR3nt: TGTGCCAGCAGCCAACTAGCCGGGGCCAAAAACATTCAGTACTTC
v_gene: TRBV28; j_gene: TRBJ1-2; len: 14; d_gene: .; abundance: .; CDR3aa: CASSLDRRFYGYTF; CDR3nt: TGTGCCAGCAGTTTAGACAGGAGATTTTATGGCTACACCTTC
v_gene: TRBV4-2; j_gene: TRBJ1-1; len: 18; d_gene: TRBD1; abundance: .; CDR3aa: CASSQRYALRQGSLGAFF; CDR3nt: TGTGCCAGCAGCCAACGCTATGCATTAAGACAGGGGTCGCTGGGAGCTTTCTTT
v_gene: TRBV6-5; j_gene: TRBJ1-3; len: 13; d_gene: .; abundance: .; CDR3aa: CASRGGTGNTIYF; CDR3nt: TGTGCCAGCAGGGGGGGAACTGGAAACACCATATATTTT
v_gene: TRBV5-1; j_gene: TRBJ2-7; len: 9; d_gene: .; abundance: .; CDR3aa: CASSLGQYF; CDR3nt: TGCGCCAGCAGCTTAGGACAGTACTTC
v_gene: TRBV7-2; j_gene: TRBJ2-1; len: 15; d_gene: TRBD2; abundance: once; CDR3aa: CASSSLIAGKIEQFF; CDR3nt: TGTGCCAGCAGCTCGTTAATAGCGGGAAAAATTGAGCAGTTCTTC
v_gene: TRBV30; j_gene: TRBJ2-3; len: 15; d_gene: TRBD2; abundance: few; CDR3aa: CAYYSGSPRTDTQYF; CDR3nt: TGTGCCTACTATAGCGGGAGCCCCAGAACAGATACGCAGTATTTT
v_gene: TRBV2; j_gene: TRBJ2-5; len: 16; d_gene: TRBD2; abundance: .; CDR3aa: CASSGRGGRACETQYF; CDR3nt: TGTGCCAGCAGTGGAAGGGGCGGGAGGGCCTGTGAGACCCAGTACTTC
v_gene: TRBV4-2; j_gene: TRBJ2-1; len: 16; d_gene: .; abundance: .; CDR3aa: CASSQEDWAKYNEQFF; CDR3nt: TGTGCCAGCAGCCAAGAAGATTGGGCTAAATACAATGAGCAGTTCTTC
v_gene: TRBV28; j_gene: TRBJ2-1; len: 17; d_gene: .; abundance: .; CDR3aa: CASSLFPAARQDNEQFF; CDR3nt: TGTGCCAGCAGTTTATTTCCCGCGGCCAGGCAGGACAATGAGCAGTTCTTC
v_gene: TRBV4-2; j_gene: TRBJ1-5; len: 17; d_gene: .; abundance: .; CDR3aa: CASSQQDNRGVGQPQHF; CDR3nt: TGTGCCAGCAGCCAGCAGGATAACCGGGGGGTGGGGCAGCCCCAGCATTTT
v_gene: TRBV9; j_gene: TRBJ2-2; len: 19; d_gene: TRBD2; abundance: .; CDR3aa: CASSPRLAGNPANTGELFF; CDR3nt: TGTGCCAGCAGCCCCCGACTAGCGGGGAACCCGGCGAACACCGGGGAGCTGTTTTTT
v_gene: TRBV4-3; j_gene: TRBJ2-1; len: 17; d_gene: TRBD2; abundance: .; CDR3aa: CASSQPTGLAGPNEQFF; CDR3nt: TGCGCCAGCAGCCAACCAACGGGACTAGCGGGCCCAAATGAGCAGTTCTTC
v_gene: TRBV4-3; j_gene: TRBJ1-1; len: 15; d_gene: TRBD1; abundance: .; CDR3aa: CASSPRGRVNTEAFF; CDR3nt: TGCGCCAGCAGCCCCAGGGGGCGCGTGAACACTGAAGCTTTCTTT
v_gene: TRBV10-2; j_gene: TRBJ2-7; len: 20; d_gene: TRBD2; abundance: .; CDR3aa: CASSESSSSGSDPPSYEQYF; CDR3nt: TGCGCCAGCAGTGAGTCGTCATCCAGCGGGAGCGATCCGCCATCCTACGAGCAGTACTTC
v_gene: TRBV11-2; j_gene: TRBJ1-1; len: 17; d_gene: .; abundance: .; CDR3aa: CASSLGDRLGANTEAFF; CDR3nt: TGTGCCAGCAGCTTAGGTGACAGATTGGGCGCGAACACTGAAGCTTTCTTT
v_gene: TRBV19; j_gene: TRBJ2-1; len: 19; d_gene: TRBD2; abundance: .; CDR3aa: CASSGPGLAGLLLYNEQFF; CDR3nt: TGTGCCAGTAGTGGACCGGGACTAGCGGGCCTCTTGCTGTACAATGAGCAGTTCTTC